This TCR beta chain was found in a study of blood T cell repertoires in COVID-19. Study-wide context: Sites in the United States, Italy and Spain provided acute and convalescent COVID-19 samples.

The CDR3 spans 13 residues. CDR1 is SGDLS and CDR2 is YYNGEE in the germline V gene. V dropped 1 base and J dropped 5 bases, with 10 bases sitting between them. Individuals drawn from 24 US areas were about 18 to 95 years old. Donors in Cohort 3 who had recovered were those with two negative PCRs, healthcare professional clearance, or resolution of their symptoms. Measured with immunoSEQ multiplex PCR; TCRdb has only the in-frame clones, and not every one. This table holds about 260,000 clones, roughly 88% found once. This TCR was sampled from a woman aged 45 to 65 who had recovered from COVID-19. This rearrangement joins TRBV9 to TRBJ2-7; D is perhaps TRBD1 (5 bases). The specimen sequenced was PBMCs or T cells enriched from blood (not recorded which). Here the CDR3 DNA reads TGTGCCAGCAGCGTAAAAGGGGTGGACGAGCAGTACTTC. Its protein is CASSVKGVDEQYF.